The 24 T cell receptor beta chains below were found in one sample sequenced in a study of CD8 T cells in ankylosing spondylitis. Study conclusions and caveats: Characteristic, it appeared, of ankylosing spondylitis blood was a TCR beta motif of several highly homologous variants.

Their antigens remain unidentified. TCRdb analysed the 5' RACE reads with MiXCR anew, one entry per CDR3 protein. The data contain more than 650,000 distinct CDR3 sequences, approximately 10% of them seen just once; the ten biggest clones take up 0.51%. Material for sequencing was blood, either unsorted or a sorted T cell fraction (not recorded which). The receptor source for this set is a male donor with ankylosing spondylitis.

This chain links TRBV12-3 or TRBV12-4 with TRBJ1-4; 7 bases align to TRBD1. With 5 bases clipped from V and 7 bases from J, the junction kept 7 bases outside the gene matches. The CDR3 length is 14 residues. This CDR3 is CASSMTGLGEKLFF. The CDR3 DNA is TGTGCCAGCAGTATGACAGGGCTTGGTGAAAAACTGTTTTTT.

The table lists this clonotype with many counts. This sequence joins TRBV27 and TRBJ1-3; D is uncertain. The CDR3 sequence is 13 residues long. Trimming pared 8 bases from V and 4 bases from J, leaving 12 bases between. Germline CDR1 reads MNHEY; CDR2 reads SMNVEV (reference sequence). The CDR3 region is CASLVMEGNTIYF. The CDR3, as DNA: TGTGCCAGCCTAGTCATGGAAGGAAACACCATATATTTT.

In its sample, this clonotype was seen a few times. The J gene is TRBJ2-7, the V gene TRBV20-1; 10 bases agree with TRBD1. This CDR3 has 14 residues. Germline CDR1 is DFQATT and CDR2 is SNEGSKA (reference sequence). The J segment lost 2 bases and the V segment lost 7 bases, leaving 8 bases of the junction unmatched. CDR3 region: CSGLRQGAAYEQYF. Written as DNA, the CDR3 is TGCAGTGGACTAAGACAGGGGGCCGCCTACGAGCAGTACTTC.

This clonotype has just a few counts. V gene TRBV7-2 combines with J gene TRBJ2-1, with unresolved D. V was cut by 5 bases and J by 4 bases, with 15 bases left in between. This CDR3 region has 15 residues. CDR1 is SGHTA, CDR2 FQGNSA, per germline. The CDR3 region is CASSRQPSAYNEQFF. As DNA, the CDR3 is TGTGCCAGCAGCCGTCAGCCTTCAGCATACAATGAGCAGTTCTTC.

This clonotype has a handful of counts. The chain recombines TRBV6-2 or TRBV6-3 with TRBJ2-1; maybe TRBD2 (5 bases). Germline CDR1 MNHEY, CDR2 SVGEGT. V dropped 8 bases and J dropped 5 bases, with 10 bases sitting between them. CDR3 length: 12 amino acids. CDR3 sequence: CASSVRDNEQFF. As DNA, the CDR3 is TGTGCCAGCTCAGTGCGGGACAATGAGCAGTTCTTC.

This clonotype appeared many times. One junction end does not reproduce the germline sequence, and a read error may be involved. The J gene is TRBJ2-5, the V gene TRBV5-1, with D possibly being TRBD2 (5 bases). This CDR3 contains 11 residues. Germline CDR1 SGHRS, CDR2 YFSETQ. The CDR3 loop is CASRLQETQYF. As DNA, the CDR3 is TGTGCCAGCAGACTACAAGAGACCCAGTACTTC.

This clonotype was counted between two and nine times. V is TRBV20-1 and J is TRBJ1-1; 7 nucleotides align to TRBD1. The CDR3 covers 13 residues. V lost 1 base to trimming and J lost 4 bases; unmatched junction nucleotides: 3. CDR1 and CDR2 from the germline V gene are DFQATT and SNEGSKA (reference sequence). This CDR3 reads CSARGQGRTEAFF. CDR3 sequence (DNA): TGCAGTGCTAGAGGACAGGGCCGCACTGAAGCTTTCTTT.

In this sample, this clonotype turned up a few times. V gene TRBV5-6 combines with J gene TRBJ2-7, with D possibly TRBD1 on 6 matching bases. Germline V gene sequence: CDR1 SGHDT, CDR2 YYEEEE. Trimming shortened V by 2 bases and J by 5 bases, and 11 bases separated the two germline ends. This CDR3 is 13 amino acids long. CDR3 protein: CASSFQGRNEQYF. As DNA, the CDR3 is TGTGCCAGCAGCTTCCAGGGGAGAAACGAGCAGTACTTC. The full variable domain, rest sourced from reference TRBV5-6 and TRBJ2-7, is DAGVTQSPTHLIKTRGQQVTLRCSPKSGHDTVSWYQQALGQGPQFIFQYYEEEERQRGNFPDRFSGHQFPNYSSELNVNALLLGDSALYLCASSFQGRNEQYFGPGTRLTVT.

The chain employs TRBV20-1 and TRBJ1-2; D is possibly TRBD1 (6 bases). The CDR3 is made up of 13 amino acids. Trimming left V 4 bases short and J 2 bases short, with 11 bases between. The germline gives CDR1 DFQATT, CDR2 SNEGSKA (reference sequence). The CDR3 loop is CSANREENYGYTF. In DNA form, the CDR3 reads TGCAGTGCTAACAGGGAAGAAAACTATGGCTACACCTTC.

V usage is TRBV7-2 and J usage is TRBJ2-2; D gene uncertain. This CDR3 has 15 residues. V lost 5 bases and J lost 4, with 14 bases in between. Germline V gene lookup returns CDR1 SGHTA and CDR2 FQGNSA. The CDR3 DNA sequence: TGTGCCAGCAGCGGCCTGAGGCACTCCACCGGGGAGCTGTTTTTT. Protein product: CASSGLRHSTGELFF.

The rearrangement joins TRBV29-1 to TRBJ2-1; 11 bases match TRBD2. The CDR3 has 16 residues. Per the germline V gene, CDR1 is SQVTM and CDR2 is ANQGSEA. Trimming removed 6 bases from V and 6 bases from J; junction bases left unmatched: 13. The CDR3 coding sequence is TGCAGCGTCCCCTCGTTTAGGACTAGCGGGCTCAATGAGCAGTTCTTC. Translated: CSVPSFRTSGLNEQFF.

The chain couples TRBV12-3 or TRBV12-4 to TRBJ1-4; 7 bases fit TRBD1. V lost 4 bases to trimming and J lost 7 bases; unmatched junction nucleotides: 6. This CDR3 contains 14 residues. The CDR3 bases are TGTGCCAGCAGTTCCCGCAGGGGGGTTGAAAAACTGTTTTTT. It codes for CASSSRRGVEKLFF.

The rearrangement links TRBV24-1 to TRBJ2-7, with D possibly being TRBD1 or TRBD2 (6 bases each). The germline V gene encodes CDR1 KGHDR and CDR2 SFDVKD. V was shortened by 10 bases and J by 0 bases, with 9 bases between the two germline ends. This CDR3 has 12 amino acids. The CDR3 protein is CATGGASYEQYF. The CDR3 nucleotides are TGTGCCACGGGGGGCGCCTCCTACGAGCAGTACTTC.

This clonotype was seen a handful of times. The rearrangement joins TRBV6-5 to TRBJ1-5, with 7 bases that match TRBD1. The germline CDR1 and CDR2 sequences are MNHEY and SVGAGI. The CDR3 sequence is 15 residues long. Germline trimming cut 4 bases from V and 7 bases from J; bases unmatched to any gene: 10. CDR3 region: CASSSLDRDRQPQHF. In DNA form, the CDR3 reads TGTGCCAGCAGTTCCCTTGACAGGGACCGACAGCCCCAGCATTTT.

This clonotype was seen a few times. The chain is built from TRBV6-4 and TRBJ2-3; 8 bases map to TRBD2. The CDR3 spans 15 residues. The V segment lost 6 bases and the J segment 1 base; nucleotides outside the gene matches: 6. CDR1 is MRHNA and CDR2 is SNTAGT in the germline V gene. The CDR3 loop reads CASSGRGLGTDTQYF. As DNA, the CDR3 is TGTGCCAGCAGCGGCAGGGGACTAGGCACAGATACGCAGTATTTT.

The chain recombines TRBV20-1 with TRBJ2-3; D not certain. The CDR3 totals 11 residues. Trimming removed 1 base at V and 9 bases at J, with 8 bases between. Per germline, CDR1 DFQATT and CDR2 SNEGSKA (reference sequence). The CDR3, as DNA: TGCAGTGCTAGAGCGCAGATCACGCAGTATTTT. This codes for CSARAQITQYF.

V is TRBV18 and J is TRBJ1-3; no definite D call. Per germline, CDR1 KGHSH and CDR2 LQKENI. This CDR3 comprises 16 residues. V lost 3 bases, J lost 0 bases, and 12 bases lay in between. CDR3 nucleotides: TGTGCCAGCTCACCGAGGCAGCCGACCTCTGGAAACACCATATATTTT. Residues: CASSPRQPTSGNTIYF.

The J gene is TRBJ2-5, the V gene TRBV3-1; TRBD1 aligns across 8 bases. V lost 5 bases, J lost 5 bases, and 7 bases stayed unmatched. The length of the CDR3 is 14 residues. Germline V gene sequence: CDR1 LGHDT, CDR2 YNNKEL (reference sequence). The CDR3 DNA follows: TGTGCCAGCAGCGGGGTCAGGGGGCGGGAGACCCAGTACTTC. Protein product: CASSGVRGRETQYF.

The chain couples TRBV3-1 to TRBJ2-1; D unclear. CDR3 length equals 14 residues. Germline assignment: CDR1 LGHDT and CDR2 YNNKEL (reference sequence). V was pared by 3 bases and J by 5 bases, with 11 bases between. The CDR3 bases are TGTGCCAGCAGCCATACCCTGGGTCACAATGAGCAGTTCTTC. It is translated as CASSHTLGHNEQFF.

The genes are TRBV7-2 and TRBJ1-1; D gene ambiguous. The germline V and J ends were trimmed by 3 bases and 3 bases, with 11 bases remaining between them. Germline V gene lookup returns CDR1 SGHTA and CDR2 FQGNSA. This CDR3 comprises 14 residues. CDR3 DNA: TGTGCCAGCAGCTTCGGGTGGACGGACACTGAAGCTTTCTTT. Amino acids: CASSFGWTDTEAFF.

The sample holds a few counts of this clonotype. This chain joins TRBV20-1 and TRBJ2-7, with 7 nucleotides matching TRBD2. Per the germline V gene, CDR1 is DFQATT and CDR2 is SNEGSKA (reference sequence). V was pared by 0 bases and J by 4 bases, with 6 bases of the junction left unmatched. There are 14 residues in the CDR3. DNA of the CDR3: TGCAGTGCTAGAGATCGGGGGGAGGGTTACGAGCAGTACTTC. This encodes CSARDRGEGYEQYF.

This clonotype was seen a few times. The rearrangement links TRBV20-1 to TRBJ2-5, with D possibly TRBD1 on 5 matching bases. Germline CDR1 is DFQATT and CDR2 is SNEGSKA (reference sequence). Trimming pared 3 bases from V and 1 base from J, leaving 15 bases between. The CDR3 extends over 15 amino acids. For the CDR3, the DNA is TGCAGTGCTAGGAAGGTCGGCAGGGTCCAAGAGACCCAGTACTTC. Amino acid sequence: CSARKVGRVQETQYF.

This clonotype has a count of ten or more. The chain combines TRBV7-2 with TRBJ2-3, with D tentatively TRBD2 (5 bases). Germline V CDR1 and CDR2: SGHTA, FQGNSA. CDR3 length: 13 residues. V was shortened by 3 bases and J by 6 bases, with 10 bases between the two germline ends. The CDR3 DNA reads TGTGCCAGCAGCTTGCGGGTCAGGGATACGCAGTATTTT. Translation: CASSLRVRDTQYF.

A few counts support this clonotype. The chain employs TRBV20-1 and TRBJ1-2; D possibly corresponds to TRBD1 (6 bases). The V end lost 4 bases, the J end lost 5 bases, and 17 bases lay between the germline ends. CDR1 and CDR2 from the germline V gene are DFQATT and SNEGSKA (reference sequence). The CDR3 spans 14 residues. As DNA, the CDR3 is TGCAGTGCTACCACTAGACAGGCGCTTTATGGCTACACCTTC. Its translation is CSATTRQALYGYTF.